The source of this T cell receptor (beta chain) is a study of blood T cell repertoires in COVID-19. About the study: COVID-19 samples from acute and convalescent phases originated in the United States, Italy and Spain. T cells, B-cell-depleted T cells, or PBMCs provided the cDNA or gDNA that served as material.

Under the authors' procedure: Counts of nucleated cells, estimated from reference gene primer amplification, were obtained. The protocol was immunoSEQ multiplex PCR, while the TCRdb copy is restricted to in-frame clones and leaves out a portion. That table gives V, J and clone size, and the DNA gave D and trimming. The sample has some 150,000 clones, approximately 88% seen once. Losses at the gene ends were 3 bases for V and 6 bases for J; bases not matched to a gene: 5. The V gene's germline CDR1 is MNHNS and CDR2 SASEGT. The CDR3 is 15 residues long. V and J are TRBV6-1 and TRBJ2-1; the match to TRBD2 covers 10 bases. Specimen: peripheral blood. This receptor was obtained from a human donor in a cohort sampled during active COVID-19. Here the CDR3 reads CASSEGLAPPNEQFF. The DNA of the CDR3 is TGTGCCAGCAGTGAGGGACTAGCGCCCCCCAATGAGCAGTTCTTC.